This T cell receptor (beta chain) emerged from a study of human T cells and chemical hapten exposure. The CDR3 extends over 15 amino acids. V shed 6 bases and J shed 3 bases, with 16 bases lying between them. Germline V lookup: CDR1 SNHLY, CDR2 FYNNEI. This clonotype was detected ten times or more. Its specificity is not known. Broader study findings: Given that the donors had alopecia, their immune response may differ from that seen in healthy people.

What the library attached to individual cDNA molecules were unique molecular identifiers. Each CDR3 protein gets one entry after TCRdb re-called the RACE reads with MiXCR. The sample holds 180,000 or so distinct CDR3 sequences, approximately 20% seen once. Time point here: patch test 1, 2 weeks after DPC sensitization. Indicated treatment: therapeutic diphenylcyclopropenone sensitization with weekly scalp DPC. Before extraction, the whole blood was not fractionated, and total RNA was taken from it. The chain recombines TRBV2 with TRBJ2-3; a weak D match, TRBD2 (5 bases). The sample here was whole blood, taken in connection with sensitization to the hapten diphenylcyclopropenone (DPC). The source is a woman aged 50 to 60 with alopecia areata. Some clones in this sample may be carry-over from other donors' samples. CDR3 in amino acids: CASSLRDLSTDTQYF. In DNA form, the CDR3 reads TGTGCCAGCAGCCTGAGGGATCTATCGACAGATACGCAGTATTTT.